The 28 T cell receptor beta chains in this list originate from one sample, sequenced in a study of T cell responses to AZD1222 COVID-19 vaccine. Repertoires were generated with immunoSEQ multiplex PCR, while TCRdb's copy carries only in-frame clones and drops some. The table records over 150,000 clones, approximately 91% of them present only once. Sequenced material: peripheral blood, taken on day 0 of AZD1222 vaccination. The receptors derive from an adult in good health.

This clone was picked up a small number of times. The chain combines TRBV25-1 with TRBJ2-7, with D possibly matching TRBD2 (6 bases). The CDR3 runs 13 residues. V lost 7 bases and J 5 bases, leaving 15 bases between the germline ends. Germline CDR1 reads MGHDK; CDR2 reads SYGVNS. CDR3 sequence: CASTGSPGDEQYF. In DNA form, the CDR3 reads TGTGCCAGCACCGGGAGCCCTGGAGACGAGCAGTACTTC.

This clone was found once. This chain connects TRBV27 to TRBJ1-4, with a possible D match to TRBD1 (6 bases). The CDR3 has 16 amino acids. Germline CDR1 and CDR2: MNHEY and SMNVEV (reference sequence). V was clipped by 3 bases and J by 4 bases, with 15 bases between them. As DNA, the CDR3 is TGTGCCAGCAGTTTGGGGCTCGGACAGTATAATGAAAAACTGTTTTTT. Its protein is CASSLGLGQYNEKLFF.

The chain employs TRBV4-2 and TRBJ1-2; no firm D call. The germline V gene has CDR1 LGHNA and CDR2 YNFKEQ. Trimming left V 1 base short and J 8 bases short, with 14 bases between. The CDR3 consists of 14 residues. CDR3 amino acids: CASSQGSDPRGYTF. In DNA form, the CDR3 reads TGTGCCAGCAGCCAAGGTTCCGACCCCCGGGGCTACACCTTC.

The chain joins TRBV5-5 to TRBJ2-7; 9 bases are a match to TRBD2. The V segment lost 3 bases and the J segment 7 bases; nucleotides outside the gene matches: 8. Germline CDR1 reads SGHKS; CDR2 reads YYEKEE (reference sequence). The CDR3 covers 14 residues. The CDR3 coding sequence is TGTGCCAGCAGCTCGGGACTAGCTCCGGGGGAGCAGTACTTC. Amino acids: CASSSGLAPGEQYF.

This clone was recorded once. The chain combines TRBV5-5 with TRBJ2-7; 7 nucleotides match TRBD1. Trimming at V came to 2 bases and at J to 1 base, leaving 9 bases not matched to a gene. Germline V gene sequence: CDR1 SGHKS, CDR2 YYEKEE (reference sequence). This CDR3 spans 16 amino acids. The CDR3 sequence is CASSLRHKGQSYEQYF. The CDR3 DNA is TGTGCCAGCAGCTTACGGCATAAGGGACAGTCCTACGAGCAGTACTTC.

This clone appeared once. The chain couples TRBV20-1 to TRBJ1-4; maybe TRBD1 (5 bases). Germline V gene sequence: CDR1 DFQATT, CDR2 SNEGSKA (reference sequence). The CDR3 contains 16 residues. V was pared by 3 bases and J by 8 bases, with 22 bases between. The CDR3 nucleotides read TGCAGTGCTAGTCCCCCCCCTGGGGACGGTCGAGAAAAACTGTTTTTT. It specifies CSASPPPGDGREKLFF.

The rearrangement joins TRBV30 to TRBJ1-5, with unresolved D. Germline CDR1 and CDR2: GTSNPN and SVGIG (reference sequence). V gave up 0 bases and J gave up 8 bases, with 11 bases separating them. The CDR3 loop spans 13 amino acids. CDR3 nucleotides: TGTGCCTGGAGTGTTAACGTTGGGGAGCCCCAGCATTTT. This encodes CAWSVNVGEPQHF.

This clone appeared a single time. CDR3 nucleotides: TGTGCCAGCAGCCCCGGACCGAACGAAGCTTTCTTT. It is translated as CASSPGPNEAFF. V usage is TRBV9 and J usage is TRBJ1-1; D call uncertain. V was cut by 4 bases and J by 8 bases, with 12 bases left in between. This CDR3 is built from 12 residues. Germline V lookup: CDR1 SGDLS, CDR2 YYNGEE.

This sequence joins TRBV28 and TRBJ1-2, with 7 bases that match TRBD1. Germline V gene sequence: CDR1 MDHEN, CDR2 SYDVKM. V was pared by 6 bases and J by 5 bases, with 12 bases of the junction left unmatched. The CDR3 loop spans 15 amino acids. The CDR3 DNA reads TGTGCCAGCAGCATCACCGGGACAGTCAGTTATGGCTACACCTTC. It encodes CASSITGTVSYGYTF.

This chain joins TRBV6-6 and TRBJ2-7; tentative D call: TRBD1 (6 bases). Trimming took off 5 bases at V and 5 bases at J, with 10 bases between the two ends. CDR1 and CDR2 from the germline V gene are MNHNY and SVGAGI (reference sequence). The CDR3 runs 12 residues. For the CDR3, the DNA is TGTGCCAGCAGTCCAGGGGTTCACGAGCAGTACTTC. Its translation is CASSPGVHEQYF.

The CDR3 spells CASSSDQPQHF. The DNA for the CDR3 is TGTGCCAGTAGCTCAGATCAGCCCCAGCATTTT. The rearrangement links TRBV19 to TRBJ1-5; D is unclear. This CDR3 comprises 11 residues. Trimming took 6 bases from V and 5 from J, leaving 5 bases between them. Germline V gene sequence: CDR1 LNHDA, CDR2 SQIVND (reference sequence).

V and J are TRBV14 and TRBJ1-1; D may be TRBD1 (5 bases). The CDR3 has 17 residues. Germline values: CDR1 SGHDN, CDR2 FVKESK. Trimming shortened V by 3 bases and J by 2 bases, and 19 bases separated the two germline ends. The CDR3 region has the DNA TGTGCCAGCAGCCATGTACAATTAATCGACAGCAACACTGAAGCTTTCTTT. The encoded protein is CASSHVQLIDSNTEAFF.

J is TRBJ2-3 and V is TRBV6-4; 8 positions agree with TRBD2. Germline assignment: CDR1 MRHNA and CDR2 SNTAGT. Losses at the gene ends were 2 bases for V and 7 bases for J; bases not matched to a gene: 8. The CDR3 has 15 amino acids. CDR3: CASSDIGGAVNTQYF. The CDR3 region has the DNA TGTGCCAGCAGTGACATCGGGGGGGCCGTAAATACGCAGTATTTT.

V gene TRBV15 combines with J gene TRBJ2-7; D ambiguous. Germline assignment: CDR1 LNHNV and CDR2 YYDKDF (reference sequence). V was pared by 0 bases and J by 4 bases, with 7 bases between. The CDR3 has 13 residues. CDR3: CATSREGLYEQYF. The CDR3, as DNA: TGTGCCACCAGCAGAGAGGGATTATACGAGCAGTACTTC.

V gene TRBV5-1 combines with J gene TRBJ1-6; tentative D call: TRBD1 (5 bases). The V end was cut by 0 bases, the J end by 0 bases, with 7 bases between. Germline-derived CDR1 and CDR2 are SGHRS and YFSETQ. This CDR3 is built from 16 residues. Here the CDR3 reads CASSLDDSSYNSPLHF. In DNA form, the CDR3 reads TGCGCCAGCAGCTTGGATGACAGCTCCTATAATTCACCCCTCCACTTT.

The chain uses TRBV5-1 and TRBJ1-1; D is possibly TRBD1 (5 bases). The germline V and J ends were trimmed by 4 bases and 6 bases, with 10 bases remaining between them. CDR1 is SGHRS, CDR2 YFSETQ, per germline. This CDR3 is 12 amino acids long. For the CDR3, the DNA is TGCGCCAGCAGCCTCGGGACCTCTGAAGCTTTCTTT. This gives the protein CASSLGTSEAFF.

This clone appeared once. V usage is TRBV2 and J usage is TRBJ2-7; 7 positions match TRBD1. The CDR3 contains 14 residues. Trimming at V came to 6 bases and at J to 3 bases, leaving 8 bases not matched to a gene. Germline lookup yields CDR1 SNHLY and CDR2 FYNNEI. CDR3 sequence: CASRPGQAIYEQYF. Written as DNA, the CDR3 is TGTGCCAGCAGACCAGGACAGGCAATCTACGAGCAGTACTTC.

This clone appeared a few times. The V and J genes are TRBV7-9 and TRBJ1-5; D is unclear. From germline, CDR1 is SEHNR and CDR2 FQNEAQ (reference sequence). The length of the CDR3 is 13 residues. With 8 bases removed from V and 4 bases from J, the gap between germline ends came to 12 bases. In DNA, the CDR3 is TGTGCCAGCGGCAGCGAGACAAATCAGCCCCAGCATTTT. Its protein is CASGSETNQPQHF.

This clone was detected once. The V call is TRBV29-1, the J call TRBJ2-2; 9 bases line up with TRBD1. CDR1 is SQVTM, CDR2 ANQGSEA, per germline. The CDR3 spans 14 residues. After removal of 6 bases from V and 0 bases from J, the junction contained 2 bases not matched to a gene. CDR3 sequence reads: CSVGQGPNTGELFF. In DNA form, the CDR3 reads TGCAGCGTCGGACAGGGGCCGAACACCGGGGAGCTGTTTTTT.

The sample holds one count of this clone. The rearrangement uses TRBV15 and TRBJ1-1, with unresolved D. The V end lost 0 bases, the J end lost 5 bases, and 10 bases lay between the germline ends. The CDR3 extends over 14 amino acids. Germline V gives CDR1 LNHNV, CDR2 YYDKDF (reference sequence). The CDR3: CATSRDKGLTEAFF. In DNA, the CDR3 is TGTGCCACCAGCAGAGATAAGGGTCTGACTGAAGCTTTCTTT.

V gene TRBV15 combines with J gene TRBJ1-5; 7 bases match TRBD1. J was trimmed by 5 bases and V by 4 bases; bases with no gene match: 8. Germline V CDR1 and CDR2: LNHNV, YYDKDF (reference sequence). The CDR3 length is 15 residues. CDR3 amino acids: CATSTPGQPYQPQHF. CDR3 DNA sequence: TGTGCCACCAGCACCCCGGGACAGCCCTATCAGCCCCAGCATTTT.

The CDR3 DNA reads TGTGCCAGCTCGGGACTAGCGGGGAGTGAGACCCAGTACTTC. As protein: CASSGLAGSETQYF. The chain recombines TRBV7-2 with TRBJ2-5, with TRBD2 identical over 13 bases. V was clipped by 8 bases and J by 5 bases; unmatched bases: 5. Germline CDR1 SGHTA, CDR2 FQGNSA. This CDR3 has 14 residues.

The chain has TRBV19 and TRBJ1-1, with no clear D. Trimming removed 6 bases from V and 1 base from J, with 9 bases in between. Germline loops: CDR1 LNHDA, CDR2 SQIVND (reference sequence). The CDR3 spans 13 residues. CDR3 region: CASSLLRNTEAFF. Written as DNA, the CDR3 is TGTGCCAGTAGCCTCCTGAGGAACACTGAAGCTTTCTTT.

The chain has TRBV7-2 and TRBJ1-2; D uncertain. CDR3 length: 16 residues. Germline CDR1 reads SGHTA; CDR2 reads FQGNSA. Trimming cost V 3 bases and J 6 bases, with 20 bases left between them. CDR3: CASSLAYPGLKNGYTF. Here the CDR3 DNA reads TGTGCCAGCAGCTTGGCATACCCCGGACTAAAAAATGGCTACACCTTC.

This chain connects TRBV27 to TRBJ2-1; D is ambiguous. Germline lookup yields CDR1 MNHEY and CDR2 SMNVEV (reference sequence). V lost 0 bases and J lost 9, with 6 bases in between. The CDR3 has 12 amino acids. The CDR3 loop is CASSLSRSEQFF. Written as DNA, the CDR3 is TGTGCCAGCAGTTTATCAAGGAGTGAGCAGTTCTTC.

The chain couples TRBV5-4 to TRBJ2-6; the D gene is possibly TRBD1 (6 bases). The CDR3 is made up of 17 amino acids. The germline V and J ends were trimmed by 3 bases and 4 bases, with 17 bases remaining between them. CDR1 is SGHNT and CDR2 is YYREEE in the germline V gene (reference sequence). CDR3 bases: TGTGCCAGCAGCTCTCGTACCGGGACACCGGGGGCCAACGTCCTGACTTTC. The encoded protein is CASSSRTGTPGANVLTF. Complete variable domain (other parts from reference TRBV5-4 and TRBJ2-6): ETGVTQSPTHLIKTRGQQVTLRCSSQSGHNTVSWYQQALGQGPQFIFQYYREEENGRGNFPPRFSGLQFPNYSSELNVNALELDDSALYLCASSSRTGTPGANVLTFGAGSRLTVL.

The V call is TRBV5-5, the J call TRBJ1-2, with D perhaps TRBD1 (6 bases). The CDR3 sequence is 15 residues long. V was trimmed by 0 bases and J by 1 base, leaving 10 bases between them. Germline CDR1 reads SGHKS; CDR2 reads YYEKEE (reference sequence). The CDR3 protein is CASSLAQGFNYGYTF. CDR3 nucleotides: TGTGCCAGCAGCTTGGCACAGGGTTTTAACTATGGCTACACCTTC.

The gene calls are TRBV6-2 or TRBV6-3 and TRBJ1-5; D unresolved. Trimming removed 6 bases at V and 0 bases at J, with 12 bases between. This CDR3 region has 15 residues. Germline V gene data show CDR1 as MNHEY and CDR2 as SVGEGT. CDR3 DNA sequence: TGTGCCAGCAGCCCCGGGGTCGGTAGCAATCAGCCCCAGCATTTT. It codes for CASSPGVGSNQPQHF.